What follows are 11 T cell receptor beta chains derived from one specimen sequenced in a study of breast tumors, draining lymph nodes, adjacent tissues. The lymph nodes were axillary draining lymph nodes from breast cancer patients. TCRdb analysed the multiplex PCR reads with MiXCR anew, one entry per CDR3 protein. The top ten clones hold 3.5% to 4.5% of a sample with about 180,000 distinct CDR3 sequences, 25% to 40% of them seen once. The sample consisted of axillary lymph node tissue. The receptors were gathered from a female donor with breast cancer. Some clones in this sample may be carry-over from other donors' samples.

The chain combines TRBV20-1 with TRBJ1-1, with 7 bases lining up with TRBD1. Unmatched junction bases numbered 4, after V lost 2 bases and J lost 4 bases. Germline-derived CDR1 and CDR2 are DFQATT and SNEGSKA (reference sequence). CDR3 length: 13 residues. The CDR3 nucleotides read TGCAGTGCTAGACTACCAGGGGGCACTGAAGCTTTCTTT. As protein: CSARLPGGTEAFF.

This clonotype has a handful of counts. The chain joins TRBV6-5 to TRBJ1-2, with a possible D match to TRBD1 (5 bases). The V and J ends lost 0 bases and 7 bases respectively, with 15 bases between them. Germline V gives CDR1 MNHEY, CDR2 SVGAGI. The CDR3 runs 15 residues. This CDR3 reads CASSYSGLVRGGYTF. CDR3 sequence (DNA): TGTGCCAGCAGTTACTCGGGGCTAGTGCGAGGTGGCTACACCTTC.

This clonotype occurred many times. The chain is built from TRBV20-1 and TRBJ1-5, with D unresolved. Trimming pared 6 bases from V and 5 bases from J, leaving 14 bases between. This CDR3 has 13 amino acids. Per the germline V gene, CDR1 is DFQATT and CDR2 is SNEGSKA (reference sequence). The CDR3 loop reads CSAGLGRDQPQHF. The CDR3 DNA is TGCAGTGCCGGCCTGGGTAGGGATCAGCCCCAGCATTTT.

Of note for this clonotype: No conserved phenylalanine or tryptophan ends this CDR3, so it is likely a read error. The DNA is omitted, as the CDR3 cannot be located on it reliably, and the CDR3 follows TCRdb's listing. The chain links TRBV20-1 to TRBJ1-4; the D call TRBD1 from the table was never checked on the DNA. Including both end residues, the CDR3 is 9 amino acids long. Germline V gives CDR1 DFQATT, CDR2 SNEGSKA (reference sequence). CDR3 residues: CSARATGGY.

This clonotype was counted many times. The V call is TRBV30, the J call TRBJ2-5, with 7 nucleotides matching TRBD2. CDR3 size: 12 residues. V gave up 3 bases and J gave up 5 bases; unmatched junction bases: 3. Per the germline V gene, CDR1 is GTSNPN and CDR2 is SVGIG (reference sequence). The CDR3 here is CAWSGGSETQYF. The DNA of the CDR3 is TGTGCCTGGAGCGGCGGGAGCGAGACCCAGTACTTC.

This clonotype was found many times. The chain carries TRBV7-3 and TRBJ2-3; 10 bases map to TRBD2. CDR3 length: 15 residues. Germline V lookup: CDR1 SGHTA, CDR2 FQGTGA. The J segment lost 2 bases and the V segment lost 6 bases, leaving 5 bases of the junction unmatched. Here the CDR3 reads CASSIAGGSTDTQYF. In nucleotides, the CDR3 is TGTGCCAGCAGTATAGCGGGAGGTTCCACAGATACGCAGTATTTT.

V is TRBV28 and J is TRBJ2-5; 7 bases agree with TRBD1. From germline, CDR1 is MDHEN and CDR2 SYDVKM. The CDR3 sequence is 14 residues long. The junction had 5 bases not matched to a gene; V was cut back by 2 bases and J by 5 bases. The CDR3 DNA follows: TGTGCCAGCAGTTTAGAGACAGGGCGTGAGACCCAGTACTTC. This sequence encodes CASSLETGRETQYF.

With respect to this clonotype: A much bigger clone sits one base away, suggesting this may be a read error. The chain links TRBV6-5 to TRBJ2-2; tentative D call: TRBD2 (6 bases). The CDR3 loop spans 15 amino acids. CDR1 is MNHEY, CDR2 SVGAGI, per germline. V shed 5 bases and J shed 4 bases, with 14 bases lying between them. The CDR3 region is CASSHGGRSTGELFF. The CDR3 coding sequence is TGTGCCAGCAGTCATGGGGGGAGGTCCACCGGGGAGCTGTTTTTT.

This clonotype occurred many times. This chain joins TRBV19 and TRBJ2-6; D uncertain. The CDR3 extends over 14 amino acids. With 5 bases removed from V and 0 bases from J, the gap between germline ends came to 5 bases. Germline V CDR1 and CDR2: LNHDA, SQIVND (reference sequence). In nucleotides, the CDR3 is TGTGCCAGTAGTCCAGGCTCTGGGGCCAACGTCCTGACTTTC. Translated: CASSPGSGANVLTF.

J is TRBJ1-5 and V is TRBV6-6; TRBD1 might be the D (5 bases). Per germline, CDR1 MNHNY and CDR2 SVGAGI (reference sequence). The CDR3 totals 16 residues. Trimming pared 0 bases from V and 7 bases from J, leaving 16 bases between. The CDR3 DNA reads TGTGCCAGCAGTTACTCTAGGGCGGGGGGTACGCAGCCCCAGCATTTT. This encodes CASSYSRAGGTQPQHF.

This clonotype was seen at least ten times. The gene calls are TRBV19 and TRBJ2-3, with 9 bases that match TRBD2. Trimming cost V 6 bases and J 9 bases; bases outside gene matches: 22. This CDR3 has 18 residues. CDR1 and CDR2 (germline): LNHDA, SQIVND (reference sequence). CDR3 sequence (DNA): TGTGCCAGTAGCCCGGGACTAGCAACTCCGGGTACAGATATAACGCAGTATTTT. Its translation is CASSPGLATPGTDITQYF.